This T cell receptor beta chain comes out of a study of identical twins. Each CDR3 protein gets one entry after TCRdb re-called the 5' RACE reads with MiXCR. The table lists about 470,000 distinct CDR3 sequences, less than 25% of them singletons. There are 15 residues in the CDR3. V lost 3 bases and J 4 bases, leaving 12 bases between the germline ends. The germline CDR1 and CDR2 sequences are MGHDK and SYGVNS. Separately, the same data were catalogued under a study of T cells expressing NK-cell markers. From that study: For four donors, these clonotypes were likewise the leading ones in the CD3+CD56-NKG2C+ fraction.

The chain joins TRBV25-1 to TRBJ1-4; no clear D. The TCR originated in a woman younger than 35 in good health. The material sequenced was CD4+ T cells sorted from blood. CDR3 nucleotides: TGTGCCAGCAGTGATTCTGGACGGGGTAATGAAAAACTGTTTTTT. It is translated as CASSDSGRGNEKLFF. The entire variable domain, with the rest obtained from reference TRBV25-1 and TRBJ1-4, is as follows: EADIYQTPRYLVIGTGKKITLECSQTMGHDKMYWYQQDPGMELHLIHYSYGVNSTEKGDLSSESTVSRIRTEHFPLTLESARPSHTSQYLCASSDSGRGNEKLFFGSGTQLSVL.